The 10 T cell receptor beta chains below were found in one sample sequenced in a study of blood T cell repertoires in COVID-19. TCRdb keeps only in-frame clones here, not all; method: immunoSEQ multiplex PCR. The table lists 120,000 or so clones, approximately 86% of them singletons. The sequencing sample was made of peripheral blood. Receptors originate from a woman between 45 and 60 years old with active or convalescent COVID-19.

The J gene is TRBJ2-7, the V gene TRBV3-1 (or the pseudogene TRBV3-2); D may be TRBD1 (6 bases). Germline V gene lookup returns CDR1 LGHDT and CDR2 YNNKEL (reference sequence). There are 13 residues in the CDR3. V lost 0 bases, J lost 5 bases, and 8 bases lay in between. The CDR3 DNA follows: TGTGCCAGCAGCCAAGACAGGGGAAACGAGCAGTACTTC. Translated: CASSQDRGNEQYF.

The chain links TRBV4-2 to TRBJ2-1; 8 positions agree with TRBD2. Germline V gene lookup returns CDR1 LGHNA and CDR2 YNFKEQ. There are 13 residues in the CDR3. J lost 8 bases, V lost 4 bases, and 4 bases had no gene match. As DNA, the CDR3 is TGTGCCAGCAGCCGCCCGACTAGCGATGAGCAGTTCTTC. This gives the protein CASSRPTSDEQFF.

The J gene is TRBJ2-1, the V gene TRBV4-3; possibly TRBD2 for D (6 bases). Germline CDR1 and CDR2: LGHNA and YSLEER. Trimming pared 0 bases from V and 6 bases from J, leaving 12 bases between. The CDR3 has 15 residues. CDR3 protein: CASSQDGGIGNEQFF. CDR3 in DNA: TGCGCCAGCAGCCAAGATGGGGGGATAGGCAATGAGCAGTTCTTC.

The gene calls are TRBV11-2 and TRBJ1-1; unclear D gene. The length of the CDR3 is 13 residues. Deletions cut 7 bases from V and 1 base from J, with 10 bases between. The germline gives CDR1 SGHAT, CDR2 FQNNGV. CDR3 sequence: CASMSLRNTEAFF. CDR3 coding DNA: TGTGCCAGCATGTCCCTAAGGAACACTGAAGCTTTCTTT.

The chain joins TRBV28 to TRBJ2-2; 7 bases fit TRBD1. CDR3 length equals 15 residues. V was pared by 7 bases and J by 6 bases, with 11 bases of the junction left unmatched. From germline, CDR1 is MDHEN and CDR2 SYDVKM. CDR3 sequence (DNA): TGTGCCAGCACCATGACAGGGAGTGGCGCCGGGGAGCTGTTTTTT. This translates into CASTMTGSGAGELFF.

The J gene is TRBJ2-5, the V gene TRBV15; 9 bases fit TRBD2. CDR1 and CDR2 from the germline V gene are LNHNV and YYDKDF (reference sequence). Trimming took 0 bases from V and 6 from J; bases not matched to a gene: 5. The CDR3 loop spans 15 amino acids. CDR3 bases: TGTGCCACCAGCAGAGATACCGGACTAGCGCAGACCCAGTACTTC. This sequence encodes CATSRDTGLAQTQYF.

This chain links TRBV28 with TRBJ2-2, with D perhaps matching TRBD2 (7 bases). The CDR3 consists of 13 residues. Trimming left V 4 bases short and J 7 bases short, with 10 bases between. The germline gives CDR1 MDHEN, CDR2 SYDVKM. The CDR3 DNA follows: TGTGCCAGCAGTTGGGGGGGCGGCGGGGAGCTGTTTTTT. It yields the protein CASSWGGGGELFF. The full variable domain, in which reference TRBV28 and TRBJ2-2 provide the parts outside the CDR3, is DVKVTQSSRYLVKRTGEKVFLECVQDMDHENMFWYRQDPGLGLRLIYFSYDVKMKEKGDIPEGYSVSREKKERFSLILESASTNQTSMYLCASSWGGGGELFFGEGSRLTVL.

This sequence joins TRBV29-1 and TRBJ2-1, with TRBD2 identical over 15 bases. The CDR3 loop spans 12 amino acids. Germline lookup yields CDR1 SQVTM and CDR2 ANQGSEA. The V and J ends lost 6 bases and 9 bases, in that order; junction bases with no gene match: 0. The CDR3 region has the DNA TGCAGCGTGGGACTAGCGGGAGGTGAGCAGTTCTTC. As protein: CSVGLAGGEQFF.

This chain links TRBV27 with TRBJ1-1; D remains ambiguous. Germline CDR1 reads MNHEY; CDR2 reads SMNVEV (reference sequence). CDR3 size: 12 residues. Trimming took 6 bases from V and 11 from J, leaving 16 bases between them. The CDR3 region is CASRERPERAFF. The CDR3 region has the DNA TGTGCCAGCAGGGAAAGACCCGAGAGGGCTTTCTTT.

The chain uses TRBV25-1 and TRBJ1-3; tentative D call: TRBD1 (6 bases). Trimming took 4 bases from V and 7 from J, leaving 11 bases between them. CDR1 is MGHDK, CDR2 SYGVNS, per germline. The CDR3 covers 13 residues. The DNA for the CDR3 is TGTGCCAGCAGTGGTTACAGGGTTAACACCATATATTTT. This encodes CASSGYRVNTIYF.